The clone carrying this T cell receptor (beta chain) was seen a few times. The target antigen is unknown. This sample is part of a study of blood T cells in healthy people across ages. Notes on the study in general: Possibly confounding the expanded clonotype changes was the fact that donor CMV status was unknown. Naive T cell percentage showed a strong correlation with the diversity of TCR beta.

Per the germline V gene, CDR1 is SGHRS and CDR2 is YFSETQ. CDR3 length equals 14 residues. Trimming shortened V by 4 bases and J by 2 bases, and 12 bases separated the two germline ends. A sample-barcoded 5' primer and a J-beta primer mix were used in a second PCR of roughly 6 to 12 cycles. TCRdb re-analysed the 5' RACE reads in MiXCR, keeping a single row per CDR3 protein. The sample includes approximately 760,000 distinct CDR3 sequences, 25% of them seen just once. The sample was also reused in another study, on T cells of mothers and their children.

This TCR was recovered from a boy between 10 and 17 years old in good health. The J gene is TRBJ2-5, the V gene TRBV5-1; no definite D call. The specimen was blood. CDR3 nucleotides: TGCGCCAGCAGCGTATCCGGAGATCAAGAGACCCAGTACTTC. As protein: CASSVSGDQETQYF.